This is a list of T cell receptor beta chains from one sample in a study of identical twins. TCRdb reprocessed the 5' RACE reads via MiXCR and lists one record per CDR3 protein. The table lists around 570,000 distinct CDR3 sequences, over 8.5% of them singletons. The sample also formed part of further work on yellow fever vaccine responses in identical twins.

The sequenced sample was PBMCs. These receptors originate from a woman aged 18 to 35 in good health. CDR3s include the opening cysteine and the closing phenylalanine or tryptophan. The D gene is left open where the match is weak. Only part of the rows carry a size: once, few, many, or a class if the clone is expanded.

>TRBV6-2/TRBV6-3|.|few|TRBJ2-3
TGTGCCAGCAGTTACTCAGGATCGGCCCCAGATACGCAGTATTTT
CASSYSGSAPDTQYF
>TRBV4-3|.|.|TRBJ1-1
TGCGCCAGCAGCCAAGGCGGGGATTTGGGCACTGAAGCTTTCTTT
CASSQGGDLGTEAFF
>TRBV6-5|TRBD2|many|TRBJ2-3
TGTGCCAGCAGTTACTCCGCGGGAGGGGCACAGGGTACGCAGTATTTT
CASSYSAGGAQGTQYF
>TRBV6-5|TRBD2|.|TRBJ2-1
TGTGCCAGCAGTTACGTTATTTTCGGGACTAGCTCTAATGAGCAGTTCTTC
CASSYVIFGTSSNEQFF
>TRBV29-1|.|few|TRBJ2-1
TGCAGCGTTGGTTTGGGTGTGAATGAGCAGTTCTTC
CSVGLGVNEQFF
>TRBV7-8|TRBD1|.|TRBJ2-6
TGTGCCAGCAGCTTCCCTGTAAGACAGGGGGAGTCCAACGTCCTGACTTTC
CASSFPVRQGESNVLTF
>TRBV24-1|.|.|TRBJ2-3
TGTGCCACCAGTGATCTGGGCTTGAGCACAGATACGCAGTATTTT
CATSDLGLSTDTQYF
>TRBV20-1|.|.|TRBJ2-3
TGCAGTGCTTTAACTAGAACTAGCACAGATACGCAGTATTTT
CSALTRTSTDTQYF
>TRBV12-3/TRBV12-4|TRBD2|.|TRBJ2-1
TGTGCCAGCAGCCCCCTAGCGGGAGCCCCGAACAATGAGCAGTTCTTC
CASSPLAGAPNNEQFF
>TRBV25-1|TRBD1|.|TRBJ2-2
TGTGCCAGCAGTACCCAGGGGGCGCGGAACACCGGGGAGCTGTTTTTT
CASSTQGARNTGELFF
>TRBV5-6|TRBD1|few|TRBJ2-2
TGTGCCAGCAGCTTGTTTGTCGGGACAGGGATCACCGGGGAGCTGTTTTTT
CASSLFVGTGITGELFF
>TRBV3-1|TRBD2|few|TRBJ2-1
TGTGCCAGCAGCCAGCGCCCAGGGTTGGGGAGGGACAATGAGCAGTTCTTC
CASSQRPGLGRDNEQFF
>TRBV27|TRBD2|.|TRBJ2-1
TGTGCCAGCAGACTAGCGGGAGCGACTGAGCAGTTCTTC
CASRLAGATEQFF
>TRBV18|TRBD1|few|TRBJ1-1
TGTGCCAGCTCGCCGCGAAGGGGGCGGCGGACTGAAGCTTTCTTT
CASSPRRGRRTEAFF
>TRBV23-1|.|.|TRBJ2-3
TGCGCCAGCAGTCAATCGTTAACAGGGTCGCAGTATTTT
CASSQSLTGSQYF
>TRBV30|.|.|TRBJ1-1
TGTGCCTGGAGTCCCGTGTCCGCTGAAGCTTTCTTT
CAWSPVSAEAFF
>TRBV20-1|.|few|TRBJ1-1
TGCAGTGCTAGGGGATTTTCAGGTGAGACCAGCACTGAAGCTTTCTTT
CSARGFSGETSTEAFF
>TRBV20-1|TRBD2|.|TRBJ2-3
TGCAGTGCTAGAGACCCCAGCGGGGGGCCGGATACGCAGTATTTT
CSARDPSGGPDTQYF
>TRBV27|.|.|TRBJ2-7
TGTGCCAGCAGTTTATCGTGGCAGGGTTACGAGCAGTACTTC
CASSLSWQGYEQYF
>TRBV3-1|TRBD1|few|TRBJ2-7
TGTGCCAGCAGCCAAGGAGGACAGGGACTTTGGGAGCAGTACTTC
CASSQGGQGLWEQYF
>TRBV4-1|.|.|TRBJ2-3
TGCGCCAGCAGCCAACCCGGGATAGGGGAAACAGATACGCAGTATTTT
CASSQPGIGETDTQYF
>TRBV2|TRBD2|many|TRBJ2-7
TGTGCCAGCAGTGCTAGCGGGGTCTCCTACGAGCAGTACTTC
CASSASGVSYEQYF
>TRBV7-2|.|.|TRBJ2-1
TGTGCCAGCAGCTTAAAAAGACGGCGCTCCTACAATGAGCAGTTCTTC
CASSLKRRRSYNEQFF